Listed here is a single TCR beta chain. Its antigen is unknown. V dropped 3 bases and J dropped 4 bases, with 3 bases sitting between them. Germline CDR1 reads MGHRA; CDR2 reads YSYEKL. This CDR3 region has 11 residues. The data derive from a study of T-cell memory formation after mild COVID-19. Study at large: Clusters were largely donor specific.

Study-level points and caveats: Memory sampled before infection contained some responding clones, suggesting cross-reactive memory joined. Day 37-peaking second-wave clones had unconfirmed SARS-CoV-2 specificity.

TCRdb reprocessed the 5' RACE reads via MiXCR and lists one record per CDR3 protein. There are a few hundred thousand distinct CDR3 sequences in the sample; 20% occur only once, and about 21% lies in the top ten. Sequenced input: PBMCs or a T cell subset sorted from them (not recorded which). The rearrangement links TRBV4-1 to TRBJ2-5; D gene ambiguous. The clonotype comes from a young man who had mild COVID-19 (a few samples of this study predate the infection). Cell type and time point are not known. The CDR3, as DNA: TGCGCCAGCAGCCACTTAGAGACCCAGTACTTC. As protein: CASSHLETQYF.